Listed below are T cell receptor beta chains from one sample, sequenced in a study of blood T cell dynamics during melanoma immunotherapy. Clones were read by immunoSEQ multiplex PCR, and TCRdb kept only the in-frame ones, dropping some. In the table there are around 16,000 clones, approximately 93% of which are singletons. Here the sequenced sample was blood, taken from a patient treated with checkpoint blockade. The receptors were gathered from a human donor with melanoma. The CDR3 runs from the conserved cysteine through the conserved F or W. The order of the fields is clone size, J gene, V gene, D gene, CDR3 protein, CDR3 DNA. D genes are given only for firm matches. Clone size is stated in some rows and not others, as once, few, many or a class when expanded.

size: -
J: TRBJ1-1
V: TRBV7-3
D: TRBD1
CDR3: CASSPGQRGMNTEAFF
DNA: TGTGCCAGCAGCCCGGGACAGAGAGGGATGAACACTGAAGCTTTCTTT

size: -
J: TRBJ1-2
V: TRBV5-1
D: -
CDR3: CASSPRRHGYTF
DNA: TGCGCCAGCAGCCCAAGGCGTCATGGCTACACCTTC

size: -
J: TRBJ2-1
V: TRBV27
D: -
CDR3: CASSLEGAGSYNEQFF
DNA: TGTGCCAGCAGTTTGGAGGGGGCAGGGTCCTACAATGAGCAGTTCTTC

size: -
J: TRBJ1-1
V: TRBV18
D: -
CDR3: CASSPLPGDTEAFF
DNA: TGTGCCAGCTCACCCCTCCCAGGCGACACTGAAGCTTTCTTT

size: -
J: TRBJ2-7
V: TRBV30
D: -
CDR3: CAWSGGGEQYF
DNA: TGTGCCTGGAGTGGAGGGGGGGAGCAGTACTTC

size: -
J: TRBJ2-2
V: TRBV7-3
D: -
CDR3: CASSLSGQPGLSTGELFF
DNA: TGTGCCAGCAGCTTATCCGGCCAACCAGGACTATCCACCGGGGAGCTGTTTTTT

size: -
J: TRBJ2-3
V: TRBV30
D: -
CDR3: CAPRSLEGEGTDTQYF
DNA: TGTGCCCCTCGATCCCTCGAGGGGGAAGGCACAGATACGCAGTATTTT

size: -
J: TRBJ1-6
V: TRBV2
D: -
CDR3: CASSEGGRENSPLHF
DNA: TGTGCCAGCAGTGAAGGGGGCAGGGAGAATTCACCCCTCCACTTT

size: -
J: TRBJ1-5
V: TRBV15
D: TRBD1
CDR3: CATSPLGQGNQPQHF
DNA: TGTGCCACCAGCCCCCTTGGACAGGGCAATCAGCCCCAGCATTTT

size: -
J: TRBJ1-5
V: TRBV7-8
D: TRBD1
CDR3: CASSFRLDRADQPQHF
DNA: TGTGCCAGCAGCTTTCGTTTGGACAGGGCCGATCAGCCCCAGCATTTT

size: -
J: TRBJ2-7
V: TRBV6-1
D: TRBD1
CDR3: CASSPTGGAPYEQYF
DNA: TGTGCCAGCAGTCCGACAGGGGGCGCACCCTACGAGCAGTACTTC

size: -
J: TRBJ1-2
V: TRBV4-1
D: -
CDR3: CASSQDPVSGSGYTF
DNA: TGCGCCAGCAGCCAAGATCCGGTCTCTGGGTCTGGCTACACCTTC

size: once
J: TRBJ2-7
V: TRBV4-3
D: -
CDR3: CASSQEVEGSPTYEQYF
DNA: TGCGCCAGCAGCCAAGAGGTCGAGGGAAGCCCTACCTACGAGCAGTACTTC

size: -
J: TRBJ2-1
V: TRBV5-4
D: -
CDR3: CASSYRLGVGYNEQFF
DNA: TGTGCCAGCAGCTACCGCTTGGGGGTAGGGTACAATGAGCAGTTCTTC

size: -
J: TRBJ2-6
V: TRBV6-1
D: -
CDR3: CASSEYLSGANVLTF
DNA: TGTGCCAGCAGTGAATATCTCTCTGGGGCCAACGTCCTGACTTTC

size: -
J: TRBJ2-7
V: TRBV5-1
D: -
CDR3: CASSLGVNSYEQYF
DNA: TGCGCCAGCAGCTTAGGGGTGAACTCCTACGAGCAGTACTTC

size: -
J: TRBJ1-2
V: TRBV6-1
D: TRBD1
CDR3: CASSEVRGQGARGYTF
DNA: TGTGCCAGCAGTGAAGTCCGGGGACAGGGGGCTCGCGGCTACACCTTC

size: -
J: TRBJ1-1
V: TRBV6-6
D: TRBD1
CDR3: CASTQRTGQTTEAFF
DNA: TGTGCCAGCACTCAACGGACAGGGCAGACCACTGAAGCTTTCTTT

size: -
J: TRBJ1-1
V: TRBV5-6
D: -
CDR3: CASSLANSLNTEAFF
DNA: TGTGCCAGCAGCTTGGCCAACAGTTTGAACACTGAAGCTTTCTTT

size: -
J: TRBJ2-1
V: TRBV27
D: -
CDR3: CASSFFASFDNEQFF
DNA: TGTGCCAGCAGTTTCTTTGCCTCCTTCGACAATGAGCAGTTCTTC

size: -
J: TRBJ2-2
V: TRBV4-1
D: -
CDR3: CASSQEYSTGELFF
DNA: TGCGCCAGCAGCCAAGAGTACTCCACCGGGGAGCTGTTTTTT

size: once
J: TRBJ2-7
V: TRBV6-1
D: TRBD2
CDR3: CASRSGTSRVEQYF
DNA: TGTGCCAGCAGGTCGGGGACTAGTCGGGTCGAGCAGTACTTC

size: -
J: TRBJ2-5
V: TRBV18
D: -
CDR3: CASSLDTRGGTQYF
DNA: TGTGCCAGCTCACTTGACACCAGGGGAGGGACCCAGTACTTC

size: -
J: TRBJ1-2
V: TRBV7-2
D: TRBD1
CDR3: CASSYGTAVRGYTF
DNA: TGTGCCAGCAGCTACGGGACAGCCGTTCGGGGCTACACCTTC

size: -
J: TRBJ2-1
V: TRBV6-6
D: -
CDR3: CASSYGSPNEQFF
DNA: TGTGCCAGCAGTTACGGAAGCCCCAATGAGCAGTTCTTC

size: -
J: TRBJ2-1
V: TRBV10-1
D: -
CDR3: CASSDSGPYNEQFF
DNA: TGCGCCAGCAGTGACAGCGGGCCTTACAATGAGCAGTTCTTC

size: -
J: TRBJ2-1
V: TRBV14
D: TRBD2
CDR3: CASSQMTSGTNEQFF
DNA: TGTGCCAGCAGCCAAATGACTAGCGGGACCAATGAGCAGTTCTTC

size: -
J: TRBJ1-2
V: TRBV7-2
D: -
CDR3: CASSSRGGYSYGYTF
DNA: TGTGCCAGCAGCTCGCGCGGGGGATACAGCTATGGCTACACCTTC

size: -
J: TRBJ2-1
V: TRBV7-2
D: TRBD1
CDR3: CASSQDRGFHNEQFF
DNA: TGTGCCAGCAGCCAGGACAGGGGATTCCACAATGAGCAGTTCTTC

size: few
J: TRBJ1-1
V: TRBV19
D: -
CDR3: CASSIGNGEAFF
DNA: TGTGCCAGTAGTATAGGGAACGGAGAAGCTTTCTTT

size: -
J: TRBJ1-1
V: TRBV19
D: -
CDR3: CASSIQGLTEAFF
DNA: TGTGCCAGTAGTATCCAGGGTCTAACTGAAGCTTTCTTT

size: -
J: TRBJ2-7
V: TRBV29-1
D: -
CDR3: CSVADFVSSYEQYF
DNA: TGCAGCGTAGCGGACTTCGTGAGCTCCTACGAGCAGTACTTC

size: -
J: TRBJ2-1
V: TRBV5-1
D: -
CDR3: CASSLTEGSYNEQFF
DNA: TGCGCCAGCAGCTTGACGGAGGGCTCCTACAATGAGCAGTTCTTC

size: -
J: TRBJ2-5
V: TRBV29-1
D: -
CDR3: CTGWDFQETQYF
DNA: TGCACGGGGTGGGACTTCCAAGAGACCCAGTACTTC

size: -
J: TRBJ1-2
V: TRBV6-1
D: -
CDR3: CASRRGMGYGYTF
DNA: TGTGCCAGCAGGAGGGGGATGGGCTATGGCTACACCTTC

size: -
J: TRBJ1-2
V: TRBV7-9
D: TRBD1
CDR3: CASSAQALKTGDGGYTF
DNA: TGTGCCAGCAGCGCACAGGCCCTGAAGACAGGGGATGGTGGCTACACCTTC

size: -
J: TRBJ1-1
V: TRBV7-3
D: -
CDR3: CASAQGPNTEAFF
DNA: TGTGCATCCGCTCAGGGGCCCAACACTGAAGCTTTCTTT

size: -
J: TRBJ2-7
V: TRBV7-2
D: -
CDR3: CAIGRANYEQYF
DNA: TGTGCCATCGGCCGGGCGAACTACGAGCAGTACTTC

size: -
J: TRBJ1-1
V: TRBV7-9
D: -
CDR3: CASRSPGTNTEAFF
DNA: TGTGCCAGCAGATCCCCCGGGACGAACACTGAAGCTTTCTTT

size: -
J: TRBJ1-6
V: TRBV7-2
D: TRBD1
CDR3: CASSPRDRDNSPLHF
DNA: TGTGCCAGCAGCCCCCGGGACAGGGATAATTCACCCCTCCACTTT

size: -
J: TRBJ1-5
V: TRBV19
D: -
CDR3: CASSIGRDFSNQPQHF
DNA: TGTGCCAGTAGTATAGGGAGGGATTTCAGCAATCAGCCCCAGCATTTT

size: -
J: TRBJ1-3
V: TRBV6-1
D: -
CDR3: CASSERGGNTIYF
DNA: TGTGCCAGCAGTGAACGCGGAGGAAACACCATATATTTT